Below, 3 T cell receptor beta chains from the same sample are listed, as sequenced in a study of early T cells in non-severe SARS-CoV-2 infection. TCRdb ran MiXCR on the 5' RACE reads and lists one entry per CDR3 protein. The sample has about 80,000 distinct CDR3 sequences; around 17% are singletons. The sample taken for sequencing was whole blood. Receptors originate from an adult who was a healthcare worker with PCR-confirmed SARS-CoV-2 infection or an uninfected control (not recorded which).

The chain recombines TRBV6-5 with TRBJ2-1, with TRBD2 matching over 7 bases. The germline gives CDR1 MNHEY, CDR2 SVGAGI. V lost 5 bases to trimming and J lost 0 bases; unmatched junction nucleotides: 10. The CDR3 consists of 17 residues. CDR3 in DNA: TGTGCCAGCAGTCGCAATAGCGGGCCTAACTCCTACAATGAGCAGTTCTTC. It translates to CASSRNSGPNSYNEQFF.

This clonotype was detected only a few times. The rearrangement links TRBV10-3 to TRBJ2-1, with a tentative D call TRBD1 (6 bases). This CDR3 is 17 amino acids long. Germline V gene lookup returns CDR1 ENHRY and CDR2 SYGVKD. Trimming stripped 8 bases from V and 0 bases from J, with 20 bases between. This chain's CDR3 is CAIARYRADSSYNEQFF. The CDR3 DNA reads as TGTGCCATCGCCAGATACAGGGCCGATAGCTCCTACAATGAGCAGTTCTTC.

This clonotype was recorded a few times. V gene TRBV2 combines with J gene TRBJ2-2; TRBD2 matches 12 bases. The CDR3 covers 17 residues. Per germline, CDR1 SNHLY and CDR2 FYNNEI. The ends lost 6 bases at V and 0 bases at J; junction bases unmatched: 5. CDR3 loop: CASSLGLAGSNTGELFF. For the CDR3, the DNA is TGTGCCAGCAGCCTCGGACTAGCGGGGTCGAACACCGGGGAGCTGTTTTTT.